The next 31 T cell receptor beta chains were all read from a single sample in a study of blood T cell repertoires in COVID-19. Method: immunoSEQ multiplex PCR; TCRdb's copy keeps in-frame clones and lacks some. Of fewer than 500,000 clones listed, just over 85% are singletons. Sequencing was done on a sample of peripheral blood. The receptor set was obtained from a woman aged 25 to 39 with active or convalescent COVID-19.

The V and J genes are TRBV10-3 and TRBJ1-2; no firm D call. The CDR3 covers 14 residues. V shed 2 bases and J shed 8 bases, with 15 bases lying between them. Germline V gives CDR1 ENHRY, CDR2 SYGVKD. The CDR3 coding sequence is TGTGCCATCAGTGAGACAGAGGGAAGGAACGGCTACACCTTC. Translation gives CAISETEGRNGYTF.

The rearrangement uses TRBV5-4 and TRBJ2-3, with TRBD2 identical over 9 bases. There are 15 residues in the CDR3. V lost 4 bases and J lost 1; bases outside the gene matches: 4. Germline V gene lookup returns CDR1 SGHNT and CDR2 YYREEE (reference sequence). The CDR3 here is CASSGIAGGTDTQYF. CDR3 nucleotides: TGTGCCAGCAGCGGAATAGCGGGAGGCACAGATACGCAGTATTTT. Full variable domain (outside the CDR3, taken from reference TRBV5-4 and TRBJ2-3): ETGVTQSPTHLIKTRGQQVTLRCSSQSGHNTVSWYQQALGQGPQFIFQYYREEENGRGNFPPRFSGLQFPNYSSELNVNALELDDSALYLCASSGIAGGTDTQYFGPGTRLTVL.

V usage is TRBV6-6 and J usage is TRBJ2-1; possible D gene TRBD2, 6 bases. Per the germline V gene, CDR1 is MNHNY and CDR2 is SVGAGI (reference sequence). V was cut by 4 bases and J by 6 bases, with 10 bases left in between. The CDR3 loop spans 13 amino acids. The DNA for the CDR3 is TGTGCCAGCAGTTCCTTGGGGGGCAATGAGCAGTTCTTC. Protein: CASSSLGGNEQFF.

The chain links TRBV29-1 to TRBJ2-3, with 16 bases fitting TRBD2. J lost 6 bases, V lost 2 bases, and 20 bases had no gene match. The CDR3 runs to 21 residues. CDR1 is SQVTM, CDR2 ANQGSEA, per germline. The CDR3 here is CSVESFWRTEGLAGGPDTQYF. The CDR3 DNA is TGCAGCGTTGAATCGTTCTGGAGGACAGAGGGACTAGCGGGAGGGCCTGATACGCAGTATTTT.

V and J are TRBV19 and TRBJ1-4; TRBD1 matches 9 bases. This CDR3 is built from 14 residues. The V gene end was trimmed by 6 bases and the J gene end by 6 bases; junction bases not matched to a gene: 5. Germline loops: CDR1 LNHDA, CDR2 SQIVND (reference sequence). The CDR3 region is CASSKRTGDEKLFF. The CDR3 DNA reads TGTGCCAGTAGCAAAAGGACAGGGGATGAAAAACTGTTTTTT.

This chain uses TRBV3-1 (or the pseudogene TRBV3-2) with TRBJ2-3; maybe TRBD2 (6 bases). The CDR3 consists of 12 residues. Trimming shortened V by 5 bases and J by 8 bases, and 11 bases separated the two germline ends. Germline V CDR1 and CDR2: LGHDT, YNNKEL (reference sequence). CDR3 sequence (DNA): TGTGCCAGCAGCGACGTGGGGGGTACGCAGTATTTT. It codes for CASSDVGGTQYF.

This chain uses TRBV27 with TRBJ1-5; TRBD1 aligns across 7 bases. The germline CDR1 and CDR2 sequences are MNHEY and SMNVEV (reference sequence). This CDR3 has 14 residues. V trimming: 5 bases; J trimming: 5 bases; junction bases outside the gene matches: 6. This CDR3 reads CASSLQGFDQPQHF. For the CDR3, the DNA is TGTGCCAGCAGTCTACAGGGGTTCGATCAGCCCCAGCATTTT.

CDR3 in DNA: TGTGCCAGCAGGGCCGGGACAGCTAATGAAAAACTGTTTTTT. Protein: CASRAGTANEKLFF. The rearrangement joins TRBV6-6 to TRBJ1-4, with 7 positions matching TRBD1. The CDR3 spans 14 residues. Germline loops: CDR1 MNHNY, CDR2 SVGAGI (reference sequence). Losses at the gene ends were 6 bases for V and 3 bases for J; bases not matched to a gene: 4.

V and J are TRBV4-1 and TRBJ1-6; 7 positions match TRBD1. The CDR3 is 15 residues long. The junction had 7 bases not matched to a gene; V was cut back by 4 bases and J by 7 bases. Germline CDR1 MGHRA, CDR2 YSYEKL. CDR3 protein: CASSPRDRANSPLHF. DNA of the CDR3: TGCGCCAGCAGCCCGAGGGACAGAGCGAATTCACCCCTCCACTTT.

The V gene is TRBV5-1, the J gene TRBJ1-3; TRBD1 agrees at 7 bases. The CDR3 loop spans 14 amino acids. Germline V gene lookup returns CDR1 SGHRS and CDR2 YFSETQ. V lost 0 bases and J lost 6; bases outside the gene matches: 3. CDR3 in amino acids: CASSLGTGVNTIYF. The DNA for the CDR3 is TGCGCCAGCAGCTTGGGGACAGGTGTAAACACCATATATTTT. The whole variable domain, filled in from reference TRBV5-1 and TRBJ1-3, reads KAGVTQTPRYLIKTRGQQVTLSCSPISGHRSVSWYQQTPGQGLQFLFEYFSETQRNKGNFPGRFSGRQFSNSRSEMNVSTLELGDSALYLCASSLGTGVNTIYFGEGSWLTVV.

The gene calls are TRBV6-2 or TRBV6-3 and TRBJ2-3, with D tentatively TRBD2 (6 bases). V lost 2 bases and J 2 bases, leaving 14 bases between the germline ends. The CDR3 has 16 residues. Germline lookup yields CDR1 MNHEY and CDR2 SVGEGT. CDR3 loop: CASSYAGPGPTDTQYF. The CDR3 nucleotides are TGTGCCAGCAGTTACGCGGGGCCCGGCCCCACAGATACGCAGTATTTT.

The V call is TRBV10-1, the J call TRBJ2-4; 13 bases are shared with TRBD2. The CDR3 totals 19 residues. V trimming: 6 bases; J trimming: 1 base; junction bases outside the gene matches: 12. Germline V gives CDR1 WNHNN, CDR2 SYGVQD (reference sequence). CDR3 DNA: TGCGCCAGCAGCGAAGAGCCGGGACTAGCGGGGTCTGCCAAAAACATTCAGTACTTC. Amino acid sequence: CASSEEPGLAGSAKNIQYF.

This sequence joins TRBV7-9 and TRBJ2-5; 8 bases align to TRBD1. The V and J ends lost 3 bases and 2 bases, in that order; junction bases with no gene match: 2. The CDR3 extends over 14 amino acids. The germline V gene has CDR1 SEHNR and CDR2 FQNEAQ (reference sequence). In DNA form, the CDR3 reads TGTGCCAGCAGCTTTGGACAGGGTCAAGAGACCCAGTACTTC. The encoded protein is CASSFGQGQETQYF.

V and J are TRBV9 and TRBJ1-1; TRBD1 matches at 8 bases. Trimming cost V 4 bases and J 6 bases; bases outside gene matches: 5. The CDR3 consists of 13 residues. The germline gives CDR1 SGDLS, CDR2 YYNGEE. The CDR3 reads CASSPRTGPEAFF. As DNA, the CDR3 is TGTGCCAGCAGCCCCCGGACAGGGCCTGAAGCTTTCTTT.

The gene calls are TRBV19 and TRBJ1-5; D possibly corresponds to TRBD1 (6 bases). Germline CDR1 LNHDA, CDR2 SQIVND (reference sequence). This CDR3 spans 14 amino acids. Trimming pared 4 bases from V and 6 bases from J, leaving 13 bases between. The DNA for the CDR3 is TGTGCCAGTAGTAACAGGGAGGGCGGTCAGCCCCAGCATTTT. Translating gives CASSNREGGQPQHF.

The chain combines TRBV19 with TRBJ1-5, with D hard to call. Trimming left V 4 bases short and J 2 bases short, with 9 bases between. CDR3 length equals 14 residues. CDR1 is LNHDA, CDR2 SQIVND, per germline (reference sequence). The CDR3 region has the DNA TGTGCCAGTAGTACTTCTCAGGGCAATCAGCCCCAGCATTTT. Protein product: CASSTSQGNQPQHF.

The gene calls are TRBV25-1 and TRBJ2-1, with 12 bases lining up with TRBD2. The CDR3 totals 16 residues. V shed 2 bases, J shed 7 bases, and the junction held 6 bases outside the gene matches. CDR1 and CDR2 (germline): MGHDK, SYGVNS. The CDR3 loop reads CASSELTSGSRNEQFF. The CDR3 bases are TGTGCCAGCAGTGAACTGACTAGCGGGAGTCGGAATGAGCAGTTCTTC.

The rearrangement uses TRBV30 and TRBJ1-5, with TRBD1 as a possible D gene (5 bases). The CDR3 covers 15 residues. Trimming took off 0 bases at V and 4 bases at J, with 13 bases between the two ends. The germline V gene encodes CDR1 GTSNPN and CDR2 SVGIG (reference sequence). The CDR3 loop is CAWSVVRGGNQPQHF. For the CDR3, the DNA is TGTGCCTGGAGTGTGGTAAGGGGTGGTAATCAGCCCCAGCATTTT.

The chain uses TRBV6-5 and TRBJ2-3; D not resolved. Looked up from germline, CDR1 is MNHEY and CDR2 is SVGAGI. This CDR3 spans 14 amino acids. Trimming shortened V by 6 bases and J by 1 base, and 11 bases separated the two germline ends. The CDR3 here is CASSVQKGTDTQYF. CDR3 coding DNA: TGTGCCAGCAGCGTACAGAAGGGCACAGATACGCAGTATTTT.

Points on this clone: Other nucleotide sequences from this sample produce the same CDR3. This chain links TRBV29-1 with TRBJ2-7; 8 nucleotides match TRBD2. Germline V gene sequence: CDR1 SQVTM, CDR2 ANQGSEA. This CDR3 is built from 14 residues. V shed 6 bases, J shed 5 bases, and the junction held 12 bases outside the gene matches. The CDR3 coding sequence is TGCAGCGTCGGTGGGGGACTAGGGTCGAACGAGCAGTACTTC. Protein: CSVGGGLGSNEQYF.

The rearrangement joins TRBV27 to TRBJ1-2; 12 positions agree with TRBD1. The V gene end was trimmed by 3 bases and the J gene end by 7 bases; junction bases not matched to a gene: 6. The CDR3 totals 15 residues. Germline V lookup: CDR1 MNHEY, CDR2 SMNVEV (reference sequence). CDR3 DNA sequence: TGTGCCAGCAGTTTCGCGGGACAGGGGGCAGGTGGCTACACCTTC. This gives the protein CASSFAGQGAGGYTF.

The chain has TRBV19 and TRBJ1-5; 7 nucleotides match TRBD1. This CDR3 comprises 14 residues. Germline-derived CDR1 and CDR2 are LNHDA and SQIVND (reference sequence). Trimming took 3 bases from V and 5 from J; bases not matched to a gene: 4. CDR3 sequence reads: CASSMGQSDQPQHF. The CDR3 DNA sequence: TGTGCCAGTAGTATGGGACAGTCAGATCAGCCCCAGCATTTT. Using reference TRBV19 and TRBJ1-5 for the parts outside the CDR3, the full variable domain is DGGITQSPKYLFRKEGQNVTLSCEQNLNHDAMYWYRQDPGQGLRLIYYSQIVNDFQKGDIAEGYSVSREKKESFPLTVTSAQKNPTAFYLCASSMGQSDQPQHFGDGTRLSIL.

As DNA, the CDR3 is TGTGCCAGCAGGGCAGGGGACCTAAACTATGGCTACACCTTC. Encoded protein: CASRAGDLNYGYTF. The chain carries TRBV7-8 and TRBJ1-2, with D perhaps matching TRBD1 (6 bases). Germline lookup yields CDR1 SGHVS and CDR2 FQNEAQ. Deletions cut 6 bases from V and 2 bases from J, with 13 bases between. This CDR3 spans 14 amino acids.

This rearrangement joins TRBV21-1 to TRBJ1-6; the table's D call, TRBD1, has no DNA check behind it. TRBV21-1 is recorded as a pseudogene. CDR3 length: 15 residues. CDR3 loop: CASSKAQSNNSPLHF. Here the CDR3 DNA reads TGTGCCAGCAGCAAAGCGCAGTCCAATAATTCACCCCTCCACTTT.

The CDR3 sequence: CASSSGQLYSNQPQHF. As DNA, the CDR3 is TGCGCCAGCAGTTCCGGACAGCTATATAGCAATCAGCCCCAGCATTTT. The V gene is TRBV10-1, the J gene TRBJ1-5; a possible D gene is TRBD1 (6 bases). V shed 5 bases and J shed 0 bases, with 14 bases lying between them. The CDR3 totals 16 residues. Germline V gene sequence: CDR1 WNHNN, CDR2 SYGVQD (reference sequence).

A word on this clone: Other DNA sequences in the same sample also yield this CDR3. The gene calls are TRBV13 and TRBJ1-2, with 7 bases that match TRBD1. CDR3 length equals 13 residues. Germline loops: CDR1 PRHDT, CDR2 FYEKMQ (reference sequence). The V and J ends lost 6 bases and 2 bases, in that order; junction bases with no gene match: 3. The DNA of the CDR3 is TGTGCCAGCAGTTCGGGACAGAACTATGGCTACACCTTC. Residues: CASSSGQNYGYTF.

J is TRBJ1-1 and V is TRBV18; D is uncertain. Germline-derived CDR1 and CDR2 are KGHSH and LQKENI. V shed 6 bases and J shed 1 base, with 9 bases lying between them. The CDR3 contains 13 residues. The CDR3 is CASSNDKNTEAFF. For the CDR3, the DNA is TGTGCCAGCTCGAACGACAAGAACACTGAAGCTTTCTTT.

The chain is built from TRBV6-5 and TRBJ2-6; TRBD2 might be the D (6 bases). Germline assignment: CDR1 MNHEY and CDR2 SVGAGI. V lost 6 bases, J lost 2 bases, and 8 bases lay in between. The CDR3 has 14 amino acids. The CDR3 nucleotides read TGTGCCAGCAGGCGGGACGCTGGGGCCAACGTCCTGACTTTC. It encodes CASRRDAGANVLTF.

This clone was seen a handful of times. This chain connects TRBV7-6 to TRBJ1-6, with 9 positions matching TRBD1. The CDR3 loop spans 15 amino acids. V lost 5 bases, J lost 6 bases, and 5 bases stayed unmatched. Germline V gene sequence: CDR1 SGHVS, CDR2 FNYEAQ. CDR3 DNA: TGTGCCAGCAGCCCAGGACAGGGGATTAATTCACCCCTCCACTTT. Residues: CASSPGQGINSPLHF.

The chain uses TRBV4-1 and TRBJ1-3; 7 bases are a match to TRBD1. The CDR3 loop spans 16 amino acids. The trim removed 3 bases at V and 0 bases at J, leaving 5 bases unmatched. Germline V gene data show CDR1 as MGHRA and CDR2 as YSYEKL. The CDR3 sequence is CASSHPGQHSGNTIYF. CDR3 in DNA: TGCGCCAGCAGCCACCCGGGACAGCACTCTGGAAACACCATATATTTT.

The chain uses TRBV6-5 and TRBJ2-1, with 8 bases aligning to TRBD1. Germline CDR1 MNHEY, CDR2 SVGAGI. The CDR3 is 14 residues long. The V gene end was trimmed by 7 bases and the J gene end by 5 bases; junction bases not matched to a gene: 7. The CDR3 sequence: CASTRGRGDNEQFF. The DNA of the CDR3 is TGTGCCAGCACCAGGGGGCGCGGGGACAATGAGCAGTTCTTC.